A single sample gave rise to the 9 T cell receptor beta chains below, sequenced in a study of T cells in Graves' hyperthyroidism and ophthalmopathy. RNA transcripts served as the template for amplifying TCR beta CDR3 regions. In the first-round RT-PCR of the TCR CDR3, the HTBI primer set was used. From the multiplex PCR reads, TCRdb called clonotypes with MiXCR, one entry per CDR3 protein. The sample consists of around 440,000 distinct CDR3 sequences, roughly 14% of them appearing once. Material for sequencing was blood. Source of these receptors: a woman aged 18-29 years with Graves' hyperthyroidism.

At least ten counts were recorded for this clonotype. V is TRBV12-3 or TRBV12-4 and J is TRBJ2-4, with D maybe TRBD1 (6 bases). V lost 5 bases and J 8 bases, leaving 19 bases between the germline ends. CDR3 length equals 15 residues. The CDR3 protein is CASSREGGRRDIQYF. DNA of the CDR3: TGTGCCAGCAGTCGGGAAGGGGGTCGTAGGGACATTCAGTACTTC.

The V and J genes are TRBV20-1 and TRBJ1-5, with D unclear. The CDR3 length is 13 residues. Deletions cut 7 bases from V and 1 base from J, with 11 bases between. Germline assignment: CDR1 DFQATT and CDR2 SNEGSKA (reference sequence). The CDR3 here is CSGGGMSNQPQHF. The CDR3 nucleotides are TGCAGTGGAGGTGGGATGAGCAATCAGCCCCAGCATTTT.

This clonotype came up once. The chain carries TRBV5-5 and TRBJ1-1, with D possibly being TRBD1 (5 bases). The V and J ends lost 3 bases and 2 bases respectively, with 17 bases between them. Germline V gene lookup returns CDR1 SGHKS and CDR2 YYEKEE (reference sequence). CDR3 length: 16 amino acids. The CDR3 loop is CASSSGTGTPNTEAFF. DNA for the CDR3: TGTGCCAGCAGCTCAGGCACCGGGACTCCAAACACTGAAGCTTTCTTT.

This clonotype has a count of ten or more. This rearrangement joins TRBV20-1 to TRBJ1-6, with 8 bases lining up with TRBD1. The V segment lost 1 base and the J segment 10 bases; nucleotides outside the gene matches: 6. Germline-derived CDR1 and CDR2 are DFQATT and SNEGSKA (reference sequence). CDR3 length: 14 amino acids. DNA for the CDR3: TGCAGTGCTAGAGGGACAGGGACTGACTCACCCCTCCACTTT. Translated, it gives CSARGTGTDSPLHF.

Many counts were recorded for this clonotype. The chain couples TRBV5-1 to TRBJ1-1; no firm D call. Between the trimmed V and J ends, which lost 0 bases and 6 bases, there was a span of 12 bases. This CDR3 has 14 residues. The germline V gene encodes CDR1 SGHRS and CDR2 YFSETQ. The CDR3 DNA reads as TGCGCCAGCAGCTTGGACTCCCTTGGGGCTGAAGCTTTCTTT. It codes for CASSLDSLGAEAFF.

V gene TRBV19 combines with J gene TRBJ2-6, with 11 bases that match TRBD1. The V and J ends lost 8 bases and 0 bases, in that order; junction bases with no gene match: 6. This CDR3 contains 17 residues. Per germline, CDR1 LNHDA and CDR2 SQIVND (reference sequence). CDR3 residues: CASCPGQGVSGANVLTF. The CDR3 DNA reads as TGTGCCAGTTGTCCGGGACAGGGGGTCTCTGGGGCCAACGTCCTGACTTTC. Supplemented by reference TRBV19 and TRBJ2-6, the full variable domain reads DGGITQSPKYLFRKEGQNVTLSCEQNLNHDAMYWYRQDPGQGLRLIYYSQIVNDFQKGDIAEGYSVSREKKESFPLTVTSAQKNPTAFYLCASCPGQGVSGANVLTFGAGSRLTVL.

This clonotype was recorded many times. The chain couples TRBV19 to TRBJ1-2; 8 nucleotides match TRBD1. Germline assignment: CDR1 LNHDA and CDR2 SQIVND (reference sequence). With 6 bases clipped from V and 3 bases from J, the junction kept 3 bases outside the gene matches. The CDR3 spans 13 residues. In nucleotides, the CDR3 is TGTGCCAGTAGAAAGGACAGGGACTATGGCTACACCTTC. Protein: CASRKDRDYGYTF.

As regards this clonotype: A much larger clonotype is one base distant, so this may be a read error. This chain connects TRBV6-2 or TRBV6-3 to TRBJ1-6; no definite D call. Per germline, CDR1 MNHEY and CDR2 SVGEGT. The CDR3 consists of 15 residues. V gave up 4 bases and J gave up 13 bases, with 20 bases separating them. The CDR3 is CASSCDDLYTGPLHF. The CDR3 bases are TGTGCCAGCAGTTGCGACGACCTCTACACGGGGCCCCTCCACTTT.

Many counts were recorded for this clonotype. The chain recombines TRBV5-1 with TRBJ1-1; TRBD1 matches 8 bases. This CDR3 contains 14 residues. The V gene end was trimmed by 5 bases and the J gene end by 7 bases; junction bases not matched to a gene: 10. The germline gives CDR1 SGHRS, CDR2 YFSETQ. As DNA, the CDR3 is TGCGCCAGCAGTCTCACAGGGGGGCGGAGTGAAGCTTTCTTT. This translates into CASSLTGGRSEAFF.